This TCR beta chain was identified in a study of Graves' ophthalmopathy and Graves' hyperthyroidism. On this clonotype: The antigen remains undetermined.

RNA served as the template for amplifying TCR beta CDR3 regions. RT-PCR in the first round used HTBI primers; a second-round multiplex PCR followed. TCRdb called the multiplex PCR reads again in MiXCR, with one record for every CDR3 protein. The sample includes 620,000 or so distinct CDR3 sequences, roughly 20% of them seen just once. Deletions cut 4 bases from V and 4 bases from J, with 11 bases between. The CDR3 is made up of 14 amino acids. Germline CDR1 and CDR2: SGHNT and YENEEA. Regarding the study as a whole: The model reached around 64% sensitivity and roughly 72% specificity for predicting ophthalmopathy progression. Ophthalmopathy and stable hyperthyroidism were discriminated by a 13-signature model, with approximately 88% sensitivity and around 77% specificity. Thyroid clonotypes that were expanded above 0.001 frequency mostly also appeared in blood.

Absence of ophthalmopathy within 18 months of follow-up defined stable hyperthyroidism. Sequences were obtained from peripheral blood. This TCR was recovered from a woman under 30 with stable Graves' hyperthyroidism. Some clones in this sample may be carry-over from other donors' samples. The rearrangement uses TRBV11-3 and TRBJ1-3, with D possibly matching TRBD1 (6 bases). CDR3 amino acids: CASSSPTGGNTIYF. Here the CDR3 DNA reads TGTGCCAGCAGCTCCCCGACAGGAGGAAACACCATATATTTT.